This T cell receptor beta chain was found in a study of CD8+CD57+ T cells in acquired aplastic anemia. Sequencing was done on patients that had shown CD8+CD57+ cell expansion by flow cytometry. This clonotype was recorded a few times. Germline-derived CDR1 and CDR2 are KGHDR and SFDVKD. V was clipped by 0 bases and J by 9 bases, with 11 bases between them. The CDR3 spans 14 residues. CDR3 and TCR beta VDJ profiling relied on genomic DNA as the template. MiXCR, applied by TCRdb to the reads, yields one record per CDR3 protein. The data hold about 150,000 distinct CDR3 sequences, with 40% to 60% observed a single time.

Sequenced input: sorted CD4+, CD8+, or CD8+CD57+ T cells (not recorded which) from PBMCs. This chain links TRBV24-1 with TRBJ2-1, with unresolved D. This clonotype was sampled from a human donor with aplastic anemia. CDR3 sequence: CATSDLGTPGEQFF. The CDR3 nucleotides are TGTGCCACCAGTGATTTGGGTACCCCGGGTGAGCAGTTCTTC.